The T cell receptor (beta chain) under discussion was sequenced for a study of beta chain features in type 1 diabetes. General study findings and limits: Type 1 diabetes patients had moderately but significantly shorter TCRB CDR3s in all four CD4+ subsets.

The sequenced template was cDNA made from the entire isolated RNA. Profiling relied on immunoSEQ multiplex PCR, and the TCRdb table lists in-frame clones only, not all of them. Among 150,000 to 200,000 clones listed, 6.5% to 10% were seen once. Notes on this clone: The antigen remains unidentified. Within the sample, other DNA sequences also encode this same CDR3.

The specimen sequenced was central memory CD4+ T cells from blood. This clonotype was sampled from a woman aged 18-35 years with type 1 diabetes.

CDR3 protein: CASSLSGYEQYF. The CDR3 nucleotides are TGTGCCAGCAGCCTGTCGGGGTACGAGCAGTACTTC. This rearrangement joins TRBV5-8 to TRBJ2-7; D is possibly TRBD2 (5 bases). CDR1 and CDR2 (germline): SGHTS, YDEGEE. V was trimmed by 4 bases and J by 4 bases, leaving 9 bases between them. The CDR3 totals 12 residues.